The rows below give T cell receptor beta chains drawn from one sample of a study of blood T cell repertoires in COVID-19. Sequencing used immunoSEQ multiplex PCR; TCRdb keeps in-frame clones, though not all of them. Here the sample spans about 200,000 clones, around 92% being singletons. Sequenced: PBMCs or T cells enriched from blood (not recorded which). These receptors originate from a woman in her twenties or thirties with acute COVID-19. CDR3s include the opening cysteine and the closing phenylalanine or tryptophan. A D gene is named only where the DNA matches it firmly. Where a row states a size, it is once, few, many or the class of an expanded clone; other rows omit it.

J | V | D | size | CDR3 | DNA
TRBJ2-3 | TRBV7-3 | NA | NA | CASSLEVTDTQYF | TGTGCCAGCAGCCTAGAGGTCACAGATACGCAGTATTTT
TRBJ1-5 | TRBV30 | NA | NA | CAWSEGYSNQPQHF | TGTGCCTGGTCGGAGGGCTATAGCAATCAGCCCCAGCATTTT
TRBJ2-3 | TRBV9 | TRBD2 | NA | CASSVVPAGSTDTQYF | TGTGCCAGCAGCGTAGTCCCAGCGGGGAGCACAGATACGCAGTATTTT
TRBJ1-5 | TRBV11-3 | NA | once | CASSPRGNQPQHF | TGTGCCAGCAGTCCACGGGGCAATCAGCCCCAGCATTTT
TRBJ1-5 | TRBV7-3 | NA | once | CASSLGANQPQHF | TGTGCCAGCAGCTTGGGGGCCAATCAGCCCCAGCATTTT
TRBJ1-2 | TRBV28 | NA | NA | CASTHQVQGSPYGYTF | TGTGCCAGCACCCACCAGGTCCAGGGTTCACCCTATGGCTACACCTTC
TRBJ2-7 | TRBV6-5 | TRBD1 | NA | CASSRQGWEQYF | TGTGCCAGCAGCAGACAGGGTTGGGAGCAGTACTTC
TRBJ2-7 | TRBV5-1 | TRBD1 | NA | CASSFGTGIEQYF | TGCGCCAGCAGCTTCGGGACAGGGATCGAGCAGTACTTC
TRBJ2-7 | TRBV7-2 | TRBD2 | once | CASSGGLAVSYEQYF | TGTGCCAGCAGCGGGGGACTAGCGGTTTCCTACGAGCAGTACTTC
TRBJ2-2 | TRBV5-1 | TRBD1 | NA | CASSLGVGTVNTGELFF | TGCGCCAGCAGCTTGGGCGTAGGGACAGTGAACACCGGGGAGCTGTTTTTT
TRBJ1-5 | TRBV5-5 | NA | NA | CASSLDYNQPQHF | TGTGCCAGCAGCTTGGACTACAATCAGCCCCAGCATTTT
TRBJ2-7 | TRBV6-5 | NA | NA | CASSLGAGYEQYF | TGTGCCAGCAGTTTGGGGGCCGGGTACGAGCAGTACTTC
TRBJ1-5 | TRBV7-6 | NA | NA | CASSLRPGGDQPQHF | TGTGCCAGCAGCTTAAGGCCCGGAGGCGATCAGCCCCAGCATTTT
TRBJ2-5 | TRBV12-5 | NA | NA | CASGFYQETQYF | TGTGCTAGTGGTTTCTACCAAGAGACCCAGTACTTC
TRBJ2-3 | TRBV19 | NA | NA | CASQGDWPGTDTQYF | TGTGCCAGCCAGGGGGACTGGCCGGGCACAGATACGCAGTATTTT
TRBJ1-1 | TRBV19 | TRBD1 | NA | CASSDQGGAFF | TGTGCCAGTAGTGACCAGGGGGGTGCTTTCTTT
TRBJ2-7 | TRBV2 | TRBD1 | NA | CASSVSGTGGAEQYF | TGTGCCAGCAGCGTGTCCGGGACAGGGGGCGCCGAGCAGTACTTC
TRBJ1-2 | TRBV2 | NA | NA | CASSEVEGLGYTF | TGTGCCAGCAGTGAAGTGGAGGGTTTAGGCTACACCTTC
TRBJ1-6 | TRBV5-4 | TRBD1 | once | CASSIGTDNSPLHF | TGTGCCAGCAGCATCGGGACAGATAATTCACCCCTCCACTTT
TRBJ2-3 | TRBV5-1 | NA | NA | CASSSSLAVGGDTQYF | TGCGCCAGCAGCTCCTCCTTAGCTGTAGGAGGGGATACGCAGTATTTT
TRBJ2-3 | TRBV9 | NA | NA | CASSPPHREDTQYF | TGTGCCAGCAGCCCTCCCCATCGGGAAGATACGCAGTATTTT
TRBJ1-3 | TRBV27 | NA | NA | CASSIQGGRGNTIYF | TGTGCCAGCAGTATCCAGGGAGGGAGAGGAAACACCATATATTTT
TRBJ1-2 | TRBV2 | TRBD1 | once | CASSDPSTGSINYGYTF | TGTGCCAGCAGTGATCCTTCGACAGGGTCTATAAACTATGGCTACACCTTC
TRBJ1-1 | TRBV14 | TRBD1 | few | CASSFRTGGTEAFF | TGTGCCAGCAGCTTTCGGACAGGCGGCACTGAAGCTTTCTTT
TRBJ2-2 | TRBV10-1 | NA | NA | CASSPNTGELFF | TGCGCCAGCAGTCCAAACACCGGGGAGCTGTTTTTT
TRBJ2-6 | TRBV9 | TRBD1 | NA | CASGTGTGGSVGANVLTF | TGTGCCAGCGGGACCGGGACAGGGGGGTCTGTAGGGGCCAACGTCCTGACTTTC
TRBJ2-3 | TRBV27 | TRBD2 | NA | CASSSRLAGGRIGTDTQYF | TGTGCCAGCAGTTCGAGACTAGCGGGGGGGCGGATCGGCACAGATACGCAGTATTTT
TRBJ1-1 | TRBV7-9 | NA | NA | CASSLDGPGTEAFF | TGTGCCAGCAGCTTAGACGGACCGGGAACTGAAGCTTTCTTT
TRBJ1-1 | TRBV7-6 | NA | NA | CASSASGATEAFF | TGTGCCAGCAGCGCGTCAGGGGCCACTGAAGCTTTCTTT
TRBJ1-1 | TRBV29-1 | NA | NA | CSVVLAVNTEAFF | TGCAGCGTTGTTCTAGCTGTGAACACTGAAGCTTTCTTT